Detailed here is one T cell receptor (beta chain). What it recognizes is unknown. The entry originates in a study of shared clonotypes between healthy human individuals. Study observations and caveats: The study generally estimated greater richness for naive than memory subsets.

Germline V gene sequence: CDR1 SGHDT, CDR2 YYEEEE. V lost 0 bases and J lost 7, with 11 bases in between. The CDR3 contains 13 residues. Naive CD8 isolation took CD45RO-negative cells positively selected for CCR7 and excluded terminally differentiated effector memory CD45RA+ cells. Clones were sequenced by immunoSEQ multiplex PCR, and TCRdb holds only the in-frame ones, with some missing. The table shows under 700,000 clones, with about 95% occurring only once. The sequencing input was naive CD8+ T cells sorted from blood. This TCR was recovered from a woman aged 30 to 39 in good health. The chain has TRBV5-6 and TRBJ2-7; tentatively, D is TRBD2 (5 bases). DNA for the CDR3: TGTGCCAGCAGCTTGGGAGGGTCCTGGGAGCAGTACTTC. Amino acids: CASSLGGSWEQYF.